A single sample gave rise to the 32 T cell receptor beta chains below, sequenced in a study of blood T cell repertoires in COVID-19 (TCRdb year 2020). The protocol used for the library was the immunoSEQ multiplex PCR assay. TCRdb retrieved this table from immuneACCESS and kept in-frame rearrangements only. Not all clones are present; in checked studies, unresolved V genes account for under half, and no reason is known for the remainder. The sample table contains 130,000 to 150,000 clones; only one count was recorded for just under 85% of them. The ten largest clones represent around 8.4% of the sample. Sequenced: PBMCs or T cells enriched from blood (not recorded which). The receptors here all came from a man aged 45-65 years who had recovered from COVID-19.

The chain uses TRBV5-1 and TRBJ2-2; TRBD2 matches at 9 bases. Per germline, CDR1 SGHRS and CDR2 YFSETQ. With V trimmed by 4 bases and J by 3 bases, 10 bases remained unmatched. The CDR3 has 17 amino acids. The CDR3: CASSATLAGPYTGELFF. As DNA, the CDR3 is TGCGCCAGCAGCGCCACTCTAGCGGGGCCCTACACCGGGGAGCTGTTTTTT.

The V call is TRBV7-3, the J call TRBJ2-5; 11 bases agree with TRBD2. J lost 5 bases, V lost 5 bases, and 4 bases had no gene match. Germline loops: CDR1 SGHTA, CDR2 FQGTGA. The CDR3 extends over 14 amino acids. In nucleotides, the CDR3 is TGTGCCAGCAGCGCTAGCGGGGGGTTGGAGACCCAGTACTTC. It codes for CASSASGGLETQYF.

The chain has TRBV11-2 and TRBJ2-2; 12 bases are a match to TRBD2. The CDR3 spans 17 residues. The junction had 9 bases not matched to a gene; V was cut back by 5 bases and J by 5 bases. Germline V gene data show CDR1 as SGHAT and CDR2 as FQNNGV. CDR3 loop: CASSPASGGAKTGELFF. The CDR3 coding sequence is TGTGCCAGCAGCCCTGCTAGCGGGGGGGCTAAAACCGGGGAGCTGTTTTTT.

The rearrangement links TRBV27 to TRBJ2-6, with 9 bases aligning to TRBD1. V was clipped by 6 bases and J by 0 bases; unmatched bases: 6. CDR3 length equals 17 residues. The germline V gene has CDR1 MNHEY and CDR2 SMNVEV (reference sequence). The CDR3 protein is CASRVDRGSSGANVLTF. The CDR3 region has the DNA TGTGCCAGCAGGGTGGACAGGGGAAGCTCTGGGGCCAACGTCCTGACTTTC.

The V call is TRBV9, the J call TRBJ2-3; tentative D call: TRBD2 (6 bases). The V end was cut by 0 bases, the J end by 3 bases, with 14 bases between. Germline CDR1 SGDLS, CDR2 YYNGEE. The CDR3 covers 16 residues. Here the CDR3 reads CASSVALAGITDTQYF. The CDR3 region has the DNA TGTGCCAGCAGCGTAGCTCTGGCGGGGATAACAGATACGCAGTATTTT.

The rearrangement joins TRBV7-3 to TRBJ2-2, with D possibly matching TRBD2 (5 bases). Germline values: CDR1 SGHTA, CDR2 FQGTGA. The V gene lost 1 base and the J gene lost 5 bases, with 11 bases spanning the gap. The CDR3 spans 15 residues. The CDR3 sequence: CASSLSSEGTGELFF. CDR3 bases: TGTGCCAGCAGCTTAAGTTCTGAGGGAACCGGGGAGCTGTTTTTT.

CDR3 DNA: TGTGCCAGCAGCCGGGACAGGGACTACAATGAGCAGTTCTTC. Protein: CASSRDRDYNEQFF. The chain recombines TRBV7-3 with TRBJ2-1; 9 nucleotides align to TRBD1. V was clipped by 5 bases and J by 3 bases; unmatched bases: 2. Per germline, CDR1 SGHTA and CDR2 FQGTGA. The CDR3 consists of 14 residues.

This clone was recorded once. This chain connects TRBV2 to TRBJ1-1; TRBD1 agrees at 7 bases. CDR1 SNHLY and CDR2 FYNNEI come from the germline V gene. There are 14 residues in the CDR3. The V segment lost 4 bases and the J segment 1 base; nucleotides outside the gene matches: 3. The CDR3 nucleotides read TGTGCCAGCAGTGTAGGGGGCAGGAACACTGAAGCTTTCTTT. It specifies CASSVGGRNTEAFF.

This clone has at least ten counts. CDR3 DNA: TGTGCCAGCAGCGTAGACTACAGGGCGGGTACTGAAGCTTTCTTT. Protein: CASSVDYRAGTEAFF. This rearrangement joins TRBV9 to TRBJ1-1; D might be TRBD1 (6 bases). Germline values: CDR1 SGDLS, CDR2 YYNGEE. V was clipped by 0 bases and J by 5 bases, with 14 bases between them. This CDR3 spans 15 amino acids.

The chain employs TRBV6-6 and TRBJ2-7, with a tentative D call TRBD1 (5 bases). This CDR3 has 15 residues. The germline gives CDR1 MNHNY, CDR2 SVGAGI (reference sequence). V was trimmed by 1 base and J by 0 bases, leaving 10 bases between them. The CDR3 is CASSYLRQYSYEQYF. The CDR3 DNA is TGTGCCAGCAGTTACTTACGACAGTACTCCTACGAGCAGTACTTC.

The rearrangement links TRBV7-2 to TRBJ2-1; 11 bases are shared with TRBD1. V lost 6 bases, J lost 3 bases, and 7 bases stayed unmatched. Germline values: CDR1 SGHTA, CDR2 FQGNSA. This CDR3 is 16 amino acids long. CDR3 residues: CASRPPGTGGYNEQFF. DNA for the CDR3: TGTGCCAGCAGACCTCCCGGGACAGGGGGCTACAATGAGCAGTTCTTC.

This clone showed up just a few times. This chain uses TRBV4-3 with TRBJ2-3; 14 nucleotides agree with TRBD2. Germline V gives CDR1 LGHNA, CDR2 YSLEER. The CDR3 loop spans 16 amino acids. J gave up 6 bases and V 5 bases, and 7 bases lay outside the gene matches. CDR3 DNA: TGCGCCAGCAGCAAGGGACTAGCGGGGGCTGGGGATACGCAGTATTTT. Protein: CASSKGLAGAGDTQYF.

Here the CDR3 DNA reads TGTGCCAGCAGCTCCGGGACAGGGAGGACAGATACGCAGTATTTT. This gives the protein CASSSGTGRTDTQYF. The V gene is TRBV21-1, the J gene TRBJ2-3; the DNA was not compared with TRBD1, the D call given in the table. TRBV21-1 is labeled a pseudogene. The CDR3 is 15 residues long.

The chain combines TRBV7-2 with TRBJ1-4; a possible D gene is TRBD1 (5 bases). Germline V gives CDR1 SGHTA, CDR2 FQGNSA. Between the trimmed V and J ends, which lost 2 bases and 0 bases, there was a span of 10 bases. The CDR3 runs 16 residues. CDR3 amino acids: CASSLQSTATNEKLFF. CDR3 nucleotide sequence: TGTGCCAGCAGCTTACAATCGACAGCAACTAATGAAAAACTGTTTTTT.

The chain uses TRBV5-1 and TRBJ2-3; D is perhaps TRBD1 (6 bases). CDR1 is SGHRS and CDR2 is YFSETQ in the germline V gene. The CDR3 length is 15 residues. Between the trimmed V and J ends, which lost 4 bases and 4 bases, there was a span of 16 bases. CDR3 in DNA: TGCGCCAGCAGCCTGGGGACAAAATCGGCAGATACGCAGTATTTT. This encodes CASSLGTKSADTQYF. Full variable domain (outside the CDR3, taken from reference TRBV5-1 and TRBJ2-3): KAGVTQTPRYLIKTRGQQVTLSCSPISGHRSVSWYQQTPGQGLQFLFEYFSETQRNKGNFPGRFSGRQFSNSRSEMNVSTLELGDSALYLCASSLGTKSADTQYFGPGTRLTVL.

This clone has a handful of counts. V usage is TRBV27 and J usage is TRBJ1-2, with a tentative D call TRBD1 (6 bases). CDR3 length: 16 amino acids. The V and J ends lost 5 bases and 5 bases respectively, with 21 bases between them. Germline lookup yields CDR1 MNHEY and CDR2 SMNVEV (reference sequence). Written as DNA, the CDR3 is TGTGCCAGCAGTGCCTCCCTGGGGGGGCTTGGGTATGGCTACACCTTC. Translated, it gives CASSASLGGLGYGYTF.

This chain uses TRBV4-1 with TRBJ1-5, with D possibly being TRBD1 (5 bases). CDR1 MGHRA and CDR2 YSYEKL come from the germline V gene. The CDR3 contains 16 residues. Trimming pared 9 bases from V and 1 base from J, leaving 19 bases between. The CDR3 DNA sequence: TGCGCCAGTCACCCCGTCGGGGGTTTGAGCAATCAGCCCCAGCATTTT. This translates into CASHPVGGLSNQPQHF.

The chain recombines TRBV3-1 (or the pseudogene TRBV3-2) with TRBJ1-4; D not resolved. Germline CDR1 is LGHDT and CDR2 is YNNKEL (reference sequence). Trimming removed 2 bases from V and 6 bases from J, with 10 bases in between. CDR3 length: 14 amino acids. The CDR3 DNA is TGTGCCAGCAGCCAATCCGTGGCGGATGAAAAACTGTTTTTT. Its translation: CASSQSVADEKLFF.

This clone was observed a single time. The gene calls are TRBV5-1 and TRBJ1-4, with D uncertain. The CDR3 sequence is 13 residues long. The germline V gene encodes CDR1 SGHRS and CDR2 YFSETQ. The V end was cut by 2 bases, the J end by 4 bases, with 6 bases between. The CDR3 protein is CASSFANNEKLFF. The CDR3 nucleotides read TGCGCCAGCAGCTTTGCTAATAATGAAAAACTGTTTTTT.

The chain uses TRBV5-1 and TRBJ2-7; 8 bases match TRBD1. Trimming cost V 3 bases and J 6 bases; bases outside gene matches: 5. This CDR3 has 13 residues. Germline V gene sequence: CDR1 SGHRS, CDR2 YFSETQ. The DNA of the CDR3 is TGCGCCAGCAGCTCGGACAGGGTTGGCGAGCAGTACTTC. This gives the protein CASSSDRVGEQYF. Filled out from reference TRBV5-1 and TRBJ2-7, the complete variable domain reads KAGVTQTPRYLIKTRGQQVTLSCSPISGHRSVSWYQQTPGQGLQFLFEYFSETQRNKGNFPGRFSGRQFSNSRSEMNVSTLELGDSALYLCASSSDRVGEQYFGPGTRLTVT.

This clone was observed once. The chain uses TRBV27 and TRBJ1-1; TRBD1 might be the D (5 bases). The germline CDR1 and CDR2 sequences are MNHEY and SMNVEV (reference sequence). V lost 5 bases, J lost 5 bases, and 21 bases lay in between. CDR3 size: 16 residues. CDR3 sequence reads: CASSRGPGDGGTEAFF. CDR3 bases: TGTGCCAGCAGTAGAGGGCCCGGGGACGGAGGGACTGAAGCTTTCTTT.

This chain joins TRBV7-2 and TRBJ1-1; TRBD1 agrees at 9 bases. This CDR3 comprises 14 residues. V was clipped by 4 bases and J by 10 bases; unmatched bases: 10. The germline V gene has CDR1 SGHTA and CDR2 FQGNSA. The CDR3 DNA follows: TGTGCCAGCAGCTCACAATCTGGGACAGGGACAGCTTTCTTT. Translation gives CASSSQSGTGTAFF.

The chain combines TRBV7-9 with TRBJ2-1; 8 bases agree with TRBD2. CDR1 and CDR2 (germline): SEHNR, FQNEAQ (reference sequence). The V segment lost 5 bases and the J segment 8 bases; nucleotides outside the gene matches: 11. This CDR3 has 15 amino acids. The chain's CDR3 is CASSVPGLGSDEQFF. The CDR3 DNA sequence: TGTGCCAGCAGCGTACCGGGACTAGGGTCCGATGAGCAGTTCTTC.

This chain links TRBV6-5 with TRBJ1-1; 8 bases line up with TRBD1. Per germline, CDR1 MNHEY and CDR2 SVGAGI. The trim removed 4 bases at V and 0 bases at J, leaving 4 bases unmatched. The length of the CDR3 is 15 residues. The CDR3 region is CASSLTGGMNTEAFF. The CDR3 DNA reads TGTGCCAGCAGTTTAACAGGGGGGATGAACACTGAAGCTTTCTTT.

J is TRBJ1-1 and V is TRBV6-1; D is unresolved. The germline V and J ends were trimmed by 3 bases and 1 base, with 9 bases remaining between them. The CDR3 loop spans 14 amino acids. From germline, CDR1 is MNHNS and CDR2 SASEGT. The CDR3: CASSETRGNTEAFF. The DNA of the CDR3 is TGTGCCAGCAGTGAGACACGGGGGAACACTGAAGCTTTCTTT.

In DNA, the CDR3 is TGTGCCAGCAGCCAAGGGACAGGGGGCACAGATACGCAGTATTTT. This sequence encodes CASSQGTGGTDTQYF. V gene TRBV3-1 (or the pseudogene TRBV3-2) combines with J gene TRBJ2-3; TRBD1 agrees at 9 bases. The CDR3 extends over 15 amino acids. The ends lost 1 base at V and 1 base at J; junction bases unmatched: 0. Germline V lookup: CDR1 LGHDT, CDR2 YNNKEL (reference sequence).

The chain links TRBV18 to TRBJ1-6; 7 nucleotides agree with TRBD1. The CDR3 is 15 amino acids. Germline V lookup: CDR1 KGHSH, CDR2 LQKENI. V dropped 3 bases and J dropped 7; count of bases not matched to a gene: 6. This chain's CDR3 is CASSPGQPYNSPLHF. Here the CDR3 DNA reads TGTGCCAGCTCACCGGGACAGCCTTACAATTCACCCCTCCACTTT.

This clone was recorded once. This chain connects TRBV4-3 to TRBJ1-4, with a possible D match to TRBD1 (6 bases). The V and J ends lost 1 base and 7 bases respectively, with 13 bases between them. The CDR3 covers 15 residues. CDR1 is LGHNA and CDR2 is YSLEER in the germline V gene. The CDR3 sequence is CASSQGAGVSEKLFF. The CDR3 DNA reads TGCGCCAGCAGCCAAGGGGCAGGGGTCTCTGAAAAACTGTTTTTT.

As regards this clone: Its ends do not fully match the called genes, so a read error is possible. The chain joins TRBV7-2 to TRBJ1-4; TRBD1 agrees at 10 bases. The CDR3 covers 15 residues. Germline values: CDR1 SGHTA, CDR2 FQGNSA. CDR3 amino acids: CASSLAGTGEEKLFF. CDR3 coding DNA: TGTGCCAGCAGCCTAGCCGGGACAGGGGAGGAAAAACTGTTTTTT.

The chain couples TRBV18 to TRBJ2-7, with TRBD1 matching over 11 bases. There are 15 residues in the CDR3. Germline V gene sequence: CDR1 KGHSH, CDR2 LQKENI. The trim removed 3 bases at V and 2 bases at J, leaving 3 bases unmatched. CDR3 in amino acids: CASSPPDRGPYEQYF. CDR3 sequence (DNA): TGTGCCAGCTCACCCCCGGACAGGGGGCCCTACGAGCAGTACTTC.

The chain is built from TRBV2 and TRBJ1-5, with D unclear. This CDR3 has 15 amino acids. V was clipped by 5 bases and J by 3 bases, with 14 bases between them. The germline gives CDR1 SNHLY, CDR2 FYNNEI. The CDR3 nucleotides read TGTGCCAGCAGTCAACGGTCTCGGGTCAATCAGCCCCAGCATTTT. Translated: CASSQRSRVNQPQHF.

CDR3 loop: CASSRKGLAGRDTQYF. CDR3 nucleotide sequence: TGTGCCAGCAGCCGCAAGGGACTAGCGGGGAGAGATACGCAGTATTTT. The rearrangement joins TRBV3-1 (or the pseudogene TRBV3-2) to TRBJ2-3; 13 bases are shared with TRBD2. In germline, CDR1 is LGHDT, CDR2 YNNKEL (reference sequence). Trimming cost V 4 bases and J 5 bases; bases outside gene matches: 6. CDR3 length equals 16 residues.